Reported below is one T cell receptor beta chain. Individuals drawn from 24 US areas were roughly 18 to 95 years old. Cohort assignment relied on participant-reported clinical history. The sample comes from a study of blood T cell repertoires in COVID-19. Across the study: COVID-19 samples from acute and convalescent phases originated in the United States, Italy and Spain. In each case, the material was cDNA or gDNA derived from T cells, B-cell-depleted T cells, or PBMCs.

Clones were sequenced by immunoSEQ multiplex PCR, and TCRdb holds only the in-frame ones, with some missing. The profile shows about 18,000 clones, about nine tenths of them singletons. This receptor was taken from a woman aged 25 to 39 who had recovered from COVID-19. Sequenced sample: PBMCs or T cells enriched from blood (not recorded which).

CDR3 DNA sequence: TGCGCCAGCAGCCAAGAGCAGGGAAGCAATGAGCAGTTCTTC. This translates into CASSQEQGSNEQFF. The rearrangement uses TRBV4-1 and TRBJ2-1, with a weak D call TRBD1 (5 bases). Trimming pared 0 bases from V and 6 bases from J, leaving 9 bases between. This CDR3 is built from 14 residues. Germline V gene sequence: CDR1 MGHRA, CDR2 YSYEKL.